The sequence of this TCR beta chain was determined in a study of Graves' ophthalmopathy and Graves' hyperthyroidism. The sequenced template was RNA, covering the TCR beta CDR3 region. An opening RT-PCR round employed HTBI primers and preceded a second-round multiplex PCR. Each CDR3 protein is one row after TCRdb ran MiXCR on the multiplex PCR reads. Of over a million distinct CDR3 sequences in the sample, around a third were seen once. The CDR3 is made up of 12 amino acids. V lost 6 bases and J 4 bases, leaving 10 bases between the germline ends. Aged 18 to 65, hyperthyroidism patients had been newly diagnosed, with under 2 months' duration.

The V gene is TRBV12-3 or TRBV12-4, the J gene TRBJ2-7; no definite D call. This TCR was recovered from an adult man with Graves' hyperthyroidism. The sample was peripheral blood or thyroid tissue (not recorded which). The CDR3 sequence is CASSKNLYEQYF. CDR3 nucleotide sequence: TGTGCCAGCAGCAAGAACTTATACGAGCAGTACTTC.